The next 6 T cell receptor beta chains were all read from a single sample in a study of T cell responses to AZD1222 COVID-19 vaccine. Some clones are missing from TCRdb's copy, which holds only in-frame ones; the method was immunoSEQ multiplex PCR. The data show about 67,000 clones, with 83% seen just once and approximately 5.9% held by the top ten. The sequencing used peripheral blood, collected 28 days after the second AZD1222 dose. The receptors derive from an adult who received the AZD1222 COVID-19 vaccine.

The V and J genes are TRBV24-1 and TRBJ2-5, with D perhaps TRBD2 (6 bases). Looked up from germline, CDR1 is KGHDR and CDR2 is SFDVKD. The CDR3 has 15 residues. Deletions cut 9 bases from V and 2 bases from J, with 18 bases between. This CDR3 reads CATEQSGSLQETQYF. In DNA, the CDR3 is TGTGCCACCGAACAATCCGGGAGCCTACAAGAGACCCAGTACTTC.

V is TRBV19 and J is TRBJ1-1, with D tentatively TRBD1 (6 bases). CDR1 is LNHDA and CDR2 is SQIVND in the germline V gene (reference sequence). The germline V and J ends were trimmed by 7 bases and 4 bases, with 16 bases remaining between them. The CDR3 is 14 amino acids. CDR3 in DNA: TGTGCCAGTACGGAGCCAGGGGTGGGCACTGAAGCTTTCTTT. Protein: CASTEPGVGTEAFF.

The J gene is TRBJ1-4, the V gene TRBV9, with D maybe TRBD1 (5 bases). The ends were cut back, 1 base at V and 14 bases at J, with 18 bases in the middle. The CDR3 is made up of 14 amino acids. In germline, CDR1 is SGDLS, CDR2 YYNGEE. The CDR3 sequence: CASSVSGVEGRLFF. In DNA, the CDR3 is TGTGCCAGCAGCGTATCGGGGGTCGAGGGAAGGCTGTTTTTT.

V is TRBV2 and J is TRBJ2-1, with 9 bases fitting TRBD1. The J segment lost 7 bases and the V segment lost 6 bases, leaving 1 base of the junction unmatched. Germline V lookup: CDR1 SNHLY, CDR2 FYNNEI. The CDR3 spans 12 residues. This CDR3 reads CASRGTGNEQFF. DNA of the CDR3: TGTGCCAGCAGGGGGACAGGGAATGAGCAGTTCTTC.

CDR3 region: CASSLDINYGYTF. The CDR3 DNA reads TGTGCCAGCAGCTTAGATATCAACTATGGCTACACCTTC. The chain links TRBV7-8 to TRBJ1-2; D call uncertain. CDR3 length: 13 residues. Per the germline V gene, CDR1 is SGHVS and CDR2 is FQNEAQ. V gave up 1 base and J gave up 2 bases, with 5 bases separating them.

The V call is TRBV18, the J call TRBJ2-7; no definite D call. This CDR3 contains 14 residues. Germline V lookup: CDR1 KGHSH, CDR2 LQKENI. V lost 1 base, J lost 2 bases, and 9 bases lay in between. CDR3 sequence (DNA): TGTGCCAGCTCACCACAAACAGCCACCTACGAGCAGTACTTC. Its protein product is CASSPQTATYEQYF.